The 18 T cell receptor beta chains listed next were all sequenced from one sample in a study of beta chain features in type 1 diabetes. The sequenced template was cDNA made from the entire isolated RNA. TCRdb keeps only in-frame clones here, not all; method: immunoSEQ multiplex PCR. This sample carries around 600,000 clones, under 15% of them seen once, and the ten largest clones take roughly 0.12%. Findings and limits, study-wide: Among patients with Type 1 diabetes, TCRB CDR3s were moderately but significantly shorter in every one of the four CD4+ subsets.

Their cognate antigens are unknown. Specimen: naive CD4+ T cells from blood. The origin of the receptors is a man aged 25-45 years with type 1 diabetes.

The chain uses TRBV29-1 and TRBJ2-7; 8 nucleotides line up with TRBD1. CDR1 SQVTM and CDR2 ANQGSEA come from the germline V gene. The V and J ends lost 6 bases and 3 bases, in that order; junction bases with no gene match: 16. The CDR3 runs 16 residues. In DNA form, the CDR3 reads TGCAGCGTCCGAAGACCCGGACAGGGAGATATCTACGAGCAGTACTTC. Protein sequence: CSVRRPGQGDIYEQYF.

This clone was detected a few times. This chain connects TRBV5-1 to TRBJ2-2; TRBD2 is a possible D gene (5 bases). Germline V gene sequence: CDR1 SGHRS, CDR2 YFSETQ. The CDR3 extends over 15 amino acids. Trimming pared 0 bases from V and 4 bases from J, leaving 10 bases between. This CDR3 reads CASSLGSEGTGELFF. The CDR3 nucleotides read TGCGCCAGCAGCTTGGGGAGCGAGGGCACCGGGGAGCTGTTTTTT.

V gene TRBV6-5 combines with J gene TRBJ2-5, with D uncertain. Germline values: CDR1 MNHEY, CDR2 SVGAGI. V lost 2 bases to trimming and J lost 2 bases, with 12 bases between them. CDR3 length: 15 amino acids. For the CDR3, the DNA is TGTGCCAGCAGTTACGAATTCCTAGTTCAAGAGACCCAGTACTTC. The encoded protein is CASSYEFLVQETQYF.

The rearrangement uses TRBV9 and TRBJ1-6, with D perhaps matching TRBD1 (5 bases). Trimming pared 0 bases from V and 3 bases from J, leaving 7 bases between. The CDR3 is 15 amino acids. Germline-derived CDR1 and CDR2 are SGDLS and YYNGEE. CDR3 DNA: TGTGCCAGCAGCGTAGGAGGGGACTATAATTCACCCCTCCACTTT. The encoded protein is CASSVGGDYNSPLHF. Together with reference TRBV9 and TRBJ1-6, the CDR3 gives the full variable domain: DSGVTQTPKHLITATGQRVTLRCSPRSGDLSVYWYQQSLDQGLQFLIQYYNGEERAKGNILERFSAQQFPDLHSELNLSSLELGDSALYFCASSVGGDYNSPLHFGNGTRLTVT.

This clone turned up a few times. One end of the junction does not line up with germline, which may come from a read error. The genes are TRBV9 and TRBJ1-3; 10 bases match TRBD1. This CDR3 has 14 residues. The V gene's germline CDR1 is SGDLS and CDR2 YYNGEE. CDR3 sequence reads: CASSPTGSDRGLEF. The CDR3 DNA is TGTGCCAGCAGCCCAACCGGGAGTGACAGGGGGCTCGAATTT.

This clone was counted only a few times. V is TRBV6-5 and J is TRBJ2-3, with 7 nucleotides matching TRBD2. J gave up 3 bases and V 4 bases, and 1 base lay outside the gene matches. This CDR3 is 13 amino acids long. In germline, CDR1 is MNHEY, CDR2 SVGAGI. Here the CDR3 DNA reads TGTGCCAGCAGTTCGCGGGGGACAGATACGCAGTATTTT. Protein sequence: CASSSRGTDTQYF.

This chain joins TRBV27 and TRBJ2-1; D remains unclear. The CDR3 extends over 11 amino acids. The germline V gene has CDR1 MNHEY and CDR2 SMNVEV (reference sequence). The germline V and J ends were trimmed by 5 bases and 5 bases, with 4 bases remaining between them. The CDR3 sequence: CASSRNNEQFF. The CDR3 nucleotides read TGTGCCAGCAGTAGGAACAATGAGCAGTTCTTC.

In DNA, the CDR3 is TGTGCCGCCAGCAGCCAGGGAGTTATCAATGAGCAGTTCTTC. Translation gives CAASSQGVINEQFF. The genes are TRBV27 and TRBJ2-1, with D perhaps matching TRBD1 or TRBD2 (5 bases each). The ends were cut back, 11 bases at V and 6 bases at J, with 20 bases in the middle. Germline V gives CDR1 MNHEY, CDR2 SMNVEV (reference sequence). The CDR3 has 14 amino acids.

In its sample, this clone was seen a few times. This chain uses TRBV7-2 with TRBJ2-3, with 7 nucleotides matching TRBD1. This CDR3 is 19 amino acids long. The germline V gene has CDR1 SGHTA and CDR2 FQGNSA. The J segment lost 0 bases and the V segment lost 4 bases, leaving 16 bases of the junction unmatched. The CDR3 DNA reads TGTGCCAGCAGCTCTCCGGGACAGAGCCTTCCAACTAGCACAGATACGCAGTATTTT. Amino acids: CASSSPGQSLPTSTDTQYF.

This clone was seen a handful of times. The gene calls are TRBV7-2 and TRBJ2-3; D gene ambiguous. CDR3 size: 16 residues. With 1 base removed from V and 0 bases from J, the gap between germline ends came to 11 bases. The germline CDR1 and CDR2 sequences are SGHTA and FQGNSA. DNA for the CDR3: TGTGCCAGCAGCTTAGGGCGGTGGGATAGCACAGATACGCAGTATTTT. Protein: CASSLGRWDSTDTQYF.

The chain joins TRBV14 to TRBJ1-6; D is unresolved. Germline-derived CDR1 and CDR2 are SGHDN and FVKESK. The V end was cut by 3 bases, the J end by 4 bases, with 1 base between. The CDR3 runs to 12 residues. CDR3 in DNA: TGTGCCAGCAGCCATTATAATTCACCCCTCCACTTT. It encodes CASSHYNSPLHF.

This clone was detected a few times. The chain has TRBV25-1 and TRBJ1-5; D is perhaps TRBD1 (5 bases). Trimming took off 4 bases at V and 2 bases at J, with 9 bases between the two ends. The length of the CDR3 is 14 residues. Germline CDR1 and CDR2: MGHDK and SYGVNS. The CDR3 DNA sequence: TGTGCCAGCAGTGCAGGGCAAGGCAATCAGCCCCAGCATTTT. Translation: CASSAGQGNQPQHF. Using reference TRBV25-1 and TRBJ1-5 for the parts outside the CDR3, the full variable domain is EADIYQTPRYLVIGTGKKITLECSQTMGHDKMYWYQQDPGMELHLIHYSYGVNSTEKGDLSSESTVSRIRTEHFPLTLESARPSHTSQYLCASSAGQGNQPQHFGDGTRLSIL.

The chain employs TRBV28 and TRBJ2-4, with 11 nucleotides matching TRBD1. The CDR3 runs 15 residues. Germline CDR1 MDHEN, CDR2 SYDVKM. V lost 4 bases, J lost 8 bases, and 7 bases stayed unmatched. CDR3 in DNA: TGTGCCAGCAGTTCGGTCGGGACAGGGGGACACATTCAGTACTTC. Encoded protein: CASSSVGTGGHIQYF.

This clone was picked up a small number of times. This rearrangement joins TRBV2 to TRBJ2-3; D call uncertain. CDR3 length equals 14 residues. V was cut by 7 bases and J by 5 bases, with 16 bases left in between. CDR1 and CDR2 (germline): SNHLY, FYNNEI. The DNA for the CDR3 is TGTGCCAGCAACCCGACGCCTGCGCGAGATACGCAGTATTTT. Translation: CASNPTPARDTQYF.

This clone has more than one count but fewer than ten. The CDR3 protein is CASSQGTSSPLLFF. The CDR3 DNA reads TGTGCCAGCAGTCAGGGGACCTCCTCTCCCCTACTGTTTTTT. The chain recombines TRBV2 with TRBJ1-4, with a possible D match to TRBD1 (6 bases). CDR1 is SNHLY and CDR2 is FYNNEI in the germline V gene. Trimming removed 5 bases from V and 13 bases from J, with 20 bases in between. The CDR3 is 14 amino acids.

This clone was seen more than once but under ten times. CDR3 in amino acids: CAWRTGTGYSPLHF. The CDR3 coding sequence is TGTGCCTGGAGAACCGGGACAGGGTACTCACCCCTCCACTTT. The chain is built from TRBV30 and TRBJ1-6; 9 bases match TRBD1. The CDR3 totals 14 residues. The V gene end was trimmed by 3 bases and the J gene end by 10 bases; junction bases not matched to a gene: 7. CDR1 is GTSNPN and CDR2 is SVGIG in the germline V gene (reference sequence).

The rearrangement uses TRBV10-3 and TRBJ2-3; possible D gene TRBD2, 5 bases. Trimming cost V 6 bases and J 2 bases, with 15 bases left between them. CDR3 size: 15 residues. Germline CDR1 reads ENHRY; CDR2 reads SYGVKD. The CDR3 bases are TGTGCCATCAGCCTTAGCGCGCGCGACACAGATACGCAGTATTTT. This encodes CAISLSARDTDTQYF.

Only a few counts were recorded for this clone. The CDR3 DNA reads as TGTGCCACCAGCAGAGGCCGGGACAACTACAATGAGCAGTTCTTC. It codes for CATSRGRDNYNEQFF. V and J are TRBV15 and TRBJ2-1; a weak D match, TRBD1 (6 bases). Germline assignment: CDR1 LNHNV and CDR2 YYDKDF (reference sequence). The V gene lost 1 base and the J gene lost 3 bases, with 10 bases spanning the gap. The CDR3 length is 15 residues.